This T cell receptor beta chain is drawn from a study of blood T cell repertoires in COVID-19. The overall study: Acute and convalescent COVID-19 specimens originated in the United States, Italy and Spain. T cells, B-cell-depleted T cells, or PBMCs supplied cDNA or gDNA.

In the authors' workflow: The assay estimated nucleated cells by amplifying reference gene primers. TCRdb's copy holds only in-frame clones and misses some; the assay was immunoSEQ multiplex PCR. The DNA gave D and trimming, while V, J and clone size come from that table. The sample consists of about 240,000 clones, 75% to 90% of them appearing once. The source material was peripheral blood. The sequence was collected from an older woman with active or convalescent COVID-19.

CDR3 region: CASRGAPGNTIYF. CDR3 nucleotides: TGTGCCAGCCGGGGGGCCCCTGGAAACACCATATATTTT. This chain uses TRBV3-1 (or the pseudogene TRBV3-2) with TRBJ1-3; tentative D call: TRBD1 (6 bases). CDR1 and CDR2 from the germline V gene are LGHDT and YNNKEL (reference sequence). The CDR3 runs to 13 residues. Trimming pared 8 bases from V and 2 bases from J, leaving 10 bases between.